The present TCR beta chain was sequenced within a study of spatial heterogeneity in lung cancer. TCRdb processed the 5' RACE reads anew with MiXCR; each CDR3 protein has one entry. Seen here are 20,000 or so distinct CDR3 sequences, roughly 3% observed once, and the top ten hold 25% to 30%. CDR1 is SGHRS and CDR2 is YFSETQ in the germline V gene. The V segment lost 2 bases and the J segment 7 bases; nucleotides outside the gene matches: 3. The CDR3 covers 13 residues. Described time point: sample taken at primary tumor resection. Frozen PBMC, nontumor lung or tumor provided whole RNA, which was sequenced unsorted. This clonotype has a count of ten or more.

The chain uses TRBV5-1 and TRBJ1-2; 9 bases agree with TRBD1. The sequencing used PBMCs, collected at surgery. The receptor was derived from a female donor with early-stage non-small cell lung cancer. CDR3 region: CASSFGTGSGYTF. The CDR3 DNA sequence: TGCGCCAGCAGCTTCGGGACAGGGAGTGGCTACACCTTC.